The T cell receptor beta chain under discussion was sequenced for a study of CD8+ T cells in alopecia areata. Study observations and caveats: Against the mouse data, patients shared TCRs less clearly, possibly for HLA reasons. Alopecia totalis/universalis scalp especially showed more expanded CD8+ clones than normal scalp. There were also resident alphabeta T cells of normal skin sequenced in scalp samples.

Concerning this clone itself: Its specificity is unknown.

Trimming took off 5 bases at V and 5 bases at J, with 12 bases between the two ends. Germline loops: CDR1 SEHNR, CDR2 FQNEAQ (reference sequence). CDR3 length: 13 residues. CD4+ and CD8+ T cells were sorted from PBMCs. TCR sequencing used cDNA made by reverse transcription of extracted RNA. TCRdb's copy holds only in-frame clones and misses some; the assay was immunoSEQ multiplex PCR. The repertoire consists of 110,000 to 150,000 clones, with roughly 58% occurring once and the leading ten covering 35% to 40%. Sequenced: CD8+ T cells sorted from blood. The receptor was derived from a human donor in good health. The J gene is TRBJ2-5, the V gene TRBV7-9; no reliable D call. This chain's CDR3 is CASSPVVGETQYF. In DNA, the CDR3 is TGTGCCAGCAGCCCTGTGGTAGGGGAGACCCAGTACTTC.